The 9 T cell receptor beta chains below were found in one sample sequenced in a study of resident and recirculating memory T cells in vitiligo. Profiling relied on immunoSEQ multiplex PCR, and the TCRdb table lists in-frame clones only, not all of them. The data contain about 42,000 clones, nearly 95% of them singletons. The sequenced sample was blood. The receptors derive from a male donor with vitiligo.

This chain connects TRBV6-5 to TRBJ1-2, with TRBD1 matching over 7 bases. This CDR3 spans 15 amino acids. CDR1 is MNHEY, CDR2 SVGAGI, per germline. After removal of 0 bases from V and 2 bases from J, the junction contained 3 bases not matched to a gene. CDR3 DNA: TGTGCCAGCAGTTACTCCAGGGGGGCGAACTATGGCTACACCTTC. Protein product: CASSYSRGANYGYTF.

This sequence joins TRBV29-1 and TRBJ2-5; D may be TRBD2 (5 bases). The V end lost 3 bases, the J end lost 1 base, and 12 bases lay between the germline ends. The V gene's germline CDR1 is SQVTM and CDR2 ANQGSEA. CDR3 length: 14 residues. The CDR3 DNA reads TGCAGCGTTGAGTTGCGGGCCGTCCAAGAGACCCAGTACTTC. Translated: CSVELRAVQETQYF.

V gene TRBV2 combines with J gene TRBJ2-4; tentatively, D is TRBD2 (6 bases). CDR1 SNHLY and CDR2 FYNNEI come from the germline V gene. Trimming shortened V by 6 bases and J by 7 bases, and 13 bases separated the two germline ends. CDR3 length: 13 amino acids. The CDR3 sequence: CASRRDSGNIQYF. The CDR3 DNA reads TGTGCCAGCAGACGAGACAGCGGGAACATTCAGTACTTC.

The V and J genes are TRBV6-1 and TRBJ1-1; 10 bases line up with TRBD1. Germline assignment: CDR1 MNHNS and CDR2 SASEGT. This CDR3 is built from 15 residues. J gave up 4 bases and V 7 bases, and 9 bases lay outside the gene matches. As DNA, the CDR3 is TGTGCCAGCAAAGTCGAGGACAGGGGGACCACTGAAGCTTTCTTT. It specifies CASKVEDRGTTEAFF.

V usage is TRBV7-9 and J usage is TRBJ1-2; tentative D call: TRBD1 (6 bases). V lost 5 bases to trimming and J lost 7 bases, with 17 bases between them. The CDR3 covers 14 residues. Germline CDR1 is SEHNR and CDR2 is FQNEAQ (reference sequence). This CDR3 reads CASSPIEQGGGYTF. Written as DNA, the CDR3 is TGTGCCAGCAGCCCGATAGAACAGGGCGGTGGCTACACCTTC.

The rearrangement uses TRBV4-1 and TRBJ1-5; TRBD1 might be the D (5 bases). V was trimmed by 5 bases and J by 3 bases, leaving 26 bases between them. Germline-derived CDR1 and CDR2 are MGHRA and YSYEKL. This CDR3 is built from 19 residues. CDR3 nucleotide sequence: TGCGCCAGCAGCTCCTCCACCGACAGCTTTTTAAAAAACAATCAGCCCCAGCATTTT. Translating it yields CASSSSTDSFLKNNQPQHF.

This sequence joins TRBV2 and TRBJ1-4; D remains unclear. V was pared by 11 bases and J by 7 bases, with 20 bases between. The CDR3 is 14 amino acids. Per the germline V gene, CDR1 is SNHLY and CDR2 is FYNNEI. The CDR3 nucleotides are TGTGCCTCCGTACTGGGGTCGGAGGGTGAAAAACTGTTTTTT. Protein sequence: CASVLGSEGEKLFF. Full variable domain (remainder filled in from reference TRBV2 and TRBJ1-4): EPEVTQTPSHQVTQMGQEVILRCVPISNHLYFYWYRQILGQKVEFLVSFYNNEISEKSEIFDDQFSVERPDGSNFTLKIRSTKLEDSAMYFCASVLGSEGEKLFFGSGTQLSVL.

The chain recombines TRBV30 with TRBJ1-5; no definite D call. V lost 2 bases to trimming and J lost 7 bases, with 18 bases between them. Germline V lookup: CDR1 GTSNPN, CDR2 SVGIG (reference sequence). The CDR3 sequence is 15 residues long. The CDR3 DNA sequence: TGTGCCTGGAGTTTGGAGGGTTGGATAAAGCAGCCCCAGCATTTT. Its translation is CAWSLEGWIKQPQHF.

The chain is built from TRBV5-4 and TRBJ2-5, with D unresolved. The CDR3 totals 11 residues. Germline lookup yields CDR1 SGHNT and CDR2 YYREEE (reference sequence). The ends were cut back, 10 bases at V and 4 bases at J, with 11 bases in the middle. The CDR3 DNA sequence: TGTGCCTACTTAACCCCAGAGACCCAGTACTTC. Its translation is CAYLTPETQYF.